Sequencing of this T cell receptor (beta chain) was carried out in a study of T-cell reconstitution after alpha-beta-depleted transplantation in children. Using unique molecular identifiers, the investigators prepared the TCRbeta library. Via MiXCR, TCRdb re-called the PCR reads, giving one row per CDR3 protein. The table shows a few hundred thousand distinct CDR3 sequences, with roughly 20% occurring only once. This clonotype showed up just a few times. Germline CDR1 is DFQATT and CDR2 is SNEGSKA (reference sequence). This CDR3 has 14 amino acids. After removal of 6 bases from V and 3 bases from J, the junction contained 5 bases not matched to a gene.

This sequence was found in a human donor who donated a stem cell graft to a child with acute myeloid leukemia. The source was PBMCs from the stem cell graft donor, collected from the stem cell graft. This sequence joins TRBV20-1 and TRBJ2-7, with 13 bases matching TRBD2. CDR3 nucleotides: TGCAGTGCCCATGGGACTAGCGGGGACTACGAGCAGTACTTC. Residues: CSAHGTSGDYEQYF.